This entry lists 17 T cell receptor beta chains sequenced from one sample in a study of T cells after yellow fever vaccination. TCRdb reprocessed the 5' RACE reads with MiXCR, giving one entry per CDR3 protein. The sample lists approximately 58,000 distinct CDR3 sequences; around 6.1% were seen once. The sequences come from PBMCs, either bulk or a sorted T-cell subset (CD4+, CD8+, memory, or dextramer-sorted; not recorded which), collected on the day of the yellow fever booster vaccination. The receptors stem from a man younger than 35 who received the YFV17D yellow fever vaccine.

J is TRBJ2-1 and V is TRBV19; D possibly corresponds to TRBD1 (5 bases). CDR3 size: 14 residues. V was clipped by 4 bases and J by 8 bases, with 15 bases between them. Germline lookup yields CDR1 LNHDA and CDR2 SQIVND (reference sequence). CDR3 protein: CASSTGRVGHEQFF. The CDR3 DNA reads TGTGCCAGTAGTACGGGCAGGGTAGGTCATGAGCAGTTCTTC. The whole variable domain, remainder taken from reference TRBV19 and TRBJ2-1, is DGGITQSPKYLFRKEGQNVTLSCEQNLNHDAMYWYRQDPGQGLRLIYYSQIVNDFQKGDIAEGYSVSREKKESFPLTVTSAQKNPTAFYLCASSTGRVGHEQFFGPGTRLTVL.

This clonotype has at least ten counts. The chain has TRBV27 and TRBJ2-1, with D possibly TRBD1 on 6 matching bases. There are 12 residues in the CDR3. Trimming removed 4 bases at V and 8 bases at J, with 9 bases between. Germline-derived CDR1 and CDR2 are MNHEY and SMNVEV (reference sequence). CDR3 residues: CASSSQGHEQFF. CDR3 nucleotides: TGTGCCAGCAGTTCCCAGGGGCATGAGCAGTTCTTC.

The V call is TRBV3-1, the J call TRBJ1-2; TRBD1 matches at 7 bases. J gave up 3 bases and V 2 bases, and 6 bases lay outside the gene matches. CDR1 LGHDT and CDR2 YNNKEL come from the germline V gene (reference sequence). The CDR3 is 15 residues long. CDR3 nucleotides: TGTGCCAGCAGCCAACTGGACAGGTTCTACTATGGCTACACCTTC. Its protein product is CASSQLDRFYYGYTF.

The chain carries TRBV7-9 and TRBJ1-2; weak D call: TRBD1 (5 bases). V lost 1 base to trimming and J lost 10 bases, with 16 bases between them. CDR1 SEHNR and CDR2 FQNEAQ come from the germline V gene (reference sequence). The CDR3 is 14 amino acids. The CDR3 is CASSLVGTGTNYTF. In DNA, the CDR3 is TGTGCCAGCAGCTTAGTCGGAACAGGAACCAACTACACCTTC. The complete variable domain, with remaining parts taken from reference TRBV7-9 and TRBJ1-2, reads DTGVSQNPRHKITKRGQNVTFRCDPISEHNRLYWYRQTLGQGPEFLTYFQNEAQLEKSRLLSDRFSAERPKGSFSTLEIQRTEQGDSAMYLCASSLVGTGTNYTFGSGTRLTVV.

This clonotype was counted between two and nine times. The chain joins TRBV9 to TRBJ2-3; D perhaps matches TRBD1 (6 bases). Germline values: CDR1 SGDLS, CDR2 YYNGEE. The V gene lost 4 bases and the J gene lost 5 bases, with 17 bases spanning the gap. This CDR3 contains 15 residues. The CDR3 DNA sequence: TGTGCCAGCAGCTCAAGGACAGTGAGCGGAGATACGCAGTATTTT. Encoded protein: CASSSRTVSGDTQYF. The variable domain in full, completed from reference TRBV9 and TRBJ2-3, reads DSGVTQTPKHLITATGQRVTLRCSPRSGDLSVYWYQQSLDQGLQFLIQYYNGEERAKGNILERFSAQQFPDLHSELNLSSLELGDSALYFCASSSRTVSGDTQYFGPGTRLTVL.

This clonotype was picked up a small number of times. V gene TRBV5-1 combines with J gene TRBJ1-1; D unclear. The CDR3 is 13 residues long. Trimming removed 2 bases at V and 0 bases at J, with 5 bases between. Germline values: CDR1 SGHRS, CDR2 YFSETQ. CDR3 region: CASSFRMNTEAFF. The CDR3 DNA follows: TGCGCCAGCAGCTTTCGAATGAACACTGAAGCTTTCTTT.

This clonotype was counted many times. In DNA, the CDR3 is TGCGCCAGCAGCGGAAGGGGACAGGGCGACGAGCAGTACTTC. It specifies CASSGRGQGDEQYF. V is TRBV5-1 and J is TRBJ2-7; 9 bases match TRBD1. With V trimmed by 4 bases and J by 5 bases, 7 bases remained unmatched. Per germline, CDR1 SGHRS and CDR2 YFSETQ. CDR3 length equals 14 residues.

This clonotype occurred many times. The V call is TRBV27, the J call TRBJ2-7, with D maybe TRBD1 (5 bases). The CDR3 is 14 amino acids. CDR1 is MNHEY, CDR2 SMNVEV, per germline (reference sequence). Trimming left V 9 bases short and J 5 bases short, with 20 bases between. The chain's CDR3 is CASMGLAGWHEQYF. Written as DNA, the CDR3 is TGTGCCAGTATGGGGCTGGCAGGCTGGCACGAGCAGTACTTC.

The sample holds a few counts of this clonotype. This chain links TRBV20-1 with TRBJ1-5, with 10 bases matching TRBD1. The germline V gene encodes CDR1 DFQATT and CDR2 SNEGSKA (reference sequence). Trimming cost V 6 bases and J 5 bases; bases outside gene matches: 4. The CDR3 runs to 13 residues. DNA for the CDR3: TGCAGTGCCCTGACAGGGGGCGATCAGCCCCAGCATTTT. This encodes CSALTGGDQPQHF.

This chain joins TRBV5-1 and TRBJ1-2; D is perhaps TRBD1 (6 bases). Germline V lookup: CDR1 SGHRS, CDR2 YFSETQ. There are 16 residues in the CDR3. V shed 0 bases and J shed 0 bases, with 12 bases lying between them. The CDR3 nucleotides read TGCGCCAGCAGCTTGGAGCAGGGGACCTCTAACTATGGCTACACCTTC. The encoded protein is CASSLEQGTSNYGYTF.

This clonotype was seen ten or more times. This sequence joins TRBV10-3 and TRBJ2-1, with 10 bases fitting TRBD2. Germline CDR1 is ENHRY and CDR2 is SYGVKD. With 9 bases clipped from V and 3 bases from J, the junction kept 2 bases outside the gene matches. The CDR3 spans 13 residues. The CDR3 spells CAIQRGGYNEQFF. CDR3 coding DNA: TGTGCCATTCAGCGGGGGGGCTACAATGAGCAGTTCTTC.

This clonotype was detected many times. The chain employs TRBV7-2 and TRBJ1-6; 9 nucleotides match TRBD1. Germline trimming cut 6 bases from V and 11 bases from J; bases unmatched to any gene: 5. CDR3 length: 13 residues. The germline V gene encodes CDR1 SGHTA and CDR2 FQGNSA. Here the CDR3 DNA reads TGTGCCAGCAGGCGGGACAGGGATCCACCCCTCCACTTT. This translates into CASRRDRDPPLHF.

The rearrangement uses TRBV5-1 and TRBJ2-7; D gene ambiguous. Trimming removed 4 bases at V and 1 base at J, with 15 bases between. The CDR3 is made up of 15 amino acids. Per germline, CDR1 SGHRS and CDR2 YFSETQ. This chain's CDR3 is CASSGSSWSSYEQYF. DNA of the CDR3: TGCGCCAGCAGCGGGTCTAGTTGGTCTTCCTACGAGCAGTACTTC.

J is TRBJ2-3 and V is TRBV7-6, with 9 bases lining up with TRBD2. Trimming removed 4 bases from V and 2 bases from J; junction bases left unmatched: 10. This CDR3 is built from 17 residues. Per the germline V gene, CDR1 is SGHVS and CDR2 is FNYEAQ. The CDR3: CASSSPVLAGTTDTQYF. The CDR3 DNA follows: TGTGCCAGCAGCTCCCCGGTCCTAGCGGGGACCACAGATACGCAGTATTTT. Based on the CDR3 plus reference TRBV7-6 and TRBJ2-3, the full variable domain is GAGVSQSPRYKVTKRGQDVALRCDPISGHVSLYWYRQALGQGPEFLTYFNYEAQQDKSGLPNDRFSAERPEGSISTLTIQRTEQRDSAMYRCASSSPVLAGTTDTQYFGPGTRLTVL.

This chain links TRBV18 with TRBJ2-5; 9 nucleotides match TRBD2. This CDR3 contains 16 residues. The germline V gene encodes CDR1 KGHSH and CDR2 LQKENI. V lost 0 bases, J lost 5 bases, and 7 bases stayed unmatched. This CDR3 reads CASSPPLAGYVETQYF. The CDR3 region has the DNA TGTGCCAGCTCACCACCCCTAGCGGGGTATGTTGAGACCCAGTACTTC.

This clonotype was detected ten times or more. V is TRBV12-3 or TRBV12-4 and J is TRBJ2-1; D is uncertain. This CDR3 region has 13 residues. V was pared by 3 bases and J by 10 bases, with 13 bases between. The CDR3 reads CASSFLPDPEQFF. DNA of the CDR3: TGTGCCAGCAGTTTTCTCCCGGACCCCGAGCAGTTCTTC.

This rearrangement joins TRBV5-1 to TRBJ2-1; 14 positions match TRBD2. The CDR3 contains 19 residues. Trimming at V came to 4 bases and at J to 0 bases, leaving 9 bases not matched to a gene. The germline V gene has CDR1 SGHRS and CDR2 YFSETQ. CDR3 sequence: CASSPRTSGGLLSYNEQFF. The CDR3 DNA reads TGCGCCAGCAGCCCCCGGACTAGCGGGGGGCTGCTCTCCTACAATGAGCAGTTCTTC.